The 13 T cell receptor beta chains listed next were all sequenced from one sample in a study of response to subunit inactivated influenza vaccine. Via MiXCR, TCRdb re-called the RT-PCR reads, giving one row per CDR3 protein. This table has hundreds of thousands of distinct CDR3 sequences, over 9% appearing once. Source: non-naive T cells sorted from PBMCs, taken 14 days before vaccination. All receptors come from a man aged 45 to 65 who received an inactivated influenza vaccine.

The sample holds a few counts of this clonotype. The chain combines TRBV20-1 with TRBJ2-2; D is uncertain. The CDR3 loop spans 16 amino acids. Trimming stripped 7 bases from V and 0 bases from J, with 18 bases between. Looked up from germline, CDR1 is DFQATT and CDR2 is SNEGSKA (reference sequence). The CDR3 is CSVPARDSTNTGELFF. Here the CDR3 DNA reads TGCAGTGTCCCGGCCCGAGACTCGACGAACACCGGGGAGCTGTTTTTT.

This clonotype was counted ten times or more. V usage is TRBV7-8 and J usage is TRBJ2-4, with TRBD1 as a possible D gene (6 bases). The CDR3 is 16 amino acids. The ends were cut back, 1 base at V and 0 bases at J, with 10 bases in the middle. CDR1 is SGHVS and CDR2 is FQNEAQ in the germline V gene. The CDR3 bases are TGTGCCAGCAGCTTAGAGGACAGTCAAGCCAAAAACATTCAGTACTTC. This translates into CASSLEDSQAKNIQYF.

This chain uses TRBV9 with TRBJ1-1, with TRBD1 identical over 7 bases. The germline CDR1 and CDR2 sequences are SGDLS and YYNGEE. This CDR3 has 21 residues. Trimming at V came to 0 bases and at J to 0 bases, leaving 20 bases not matched to a gene. The CDR3 sequence: CASSVGGGYFTDRAMNTEAFF. CDR3 coding DNA: TGTGCCAGCAGCGTAGGGGGAGGGTACTTTACAGACAGGGCCATGAACACTGAAGCTTTCTTT.

This rearrangement joins TRBV6-4 to TRBJ1-5; possibly TRBD1 for D (5 bases). The germline CDR1 and CDR2 sequences are MRHNA and SNTAGT. Trimming took 7 bases from V and 0 from J, leaving 22 bases between them. The CDR3 loop spans 18 amino acids. CDR3 region: CASKVFNGGARSNQPQHF. CDR3 coding DNA: TGTGCCAGCAAAGTTTTTAACGGAGGGGCGCGTAGCAATCAGCCCCAGCATTTT.

The chain joins TRBV5-1 to TRBJ2-2; 10 bases are shared with TRBD2. Trimming removed 2 bases from V and 6 bases from J; junction bases left unmatched: 4. Germline V CDR1 and CDR2: SGHRS, YFSETQ. The CDR3 consists of 15 residues. The CDR3 is CASSLAGGPSGELFF. CDR3 DNA sequence: TGCGCCAGCAGCTTAGCGGGAGGGCCCTCCGGGGAGCTGTTTTTT.

There are a few counts of this clonotype. The V call is TRBV6-1, the J call TRBJ1-2; TRBD1 might be the D (5 bases). Trimming stripped 6 bases from V and 4 bases from J, with 12 bases between. In germline, CDR1 is MNHNS, CDR2 SASEGT. The CDR3 contains 13 residues. The CDR3 sequence is CASRPGTAYGYTF. CDR3 in DNA: TGTGCCAGCAGACCGGGGACGGCCTATGGCTACACCTTC.

This clonotype has more than one count but fewer than ten. The V and J genes are TRBV7-2 and TRBJ1-4; D is unclear. The CDR3 sequence is 15 residues long. Germline CDR1 reads SGHTA; CDR2 reads FQGNSA. Trimming left V 1 base short and J 0 bases short, with 6 bases between. CDR3 loop: CASSLGGTTNEKLFF. Written as DNA, the CDR3 is TGTGCCAGCAGCTTAGGAGGGACAACTAATGAAAAACTGTTTTTT.

This clonotype was recorded many times. The V gene is TRBV28, the J gene TRBJ2-7, with D possibly being TRBD1 (5 bases). Trimming stripped 5 bases from V and 0 bases from J, with 11 bases between. The V gene's germline CDR1 is MDHEN and CDR2 SYDVKM. The CDR3 has 14 amino acids. The CDR3 is CASSDNRPSYEQYF. Written as DNA, the CDR3 is TGTGCCAGCAGTGATAACAGGCCCTCCTACGAGCAGTACTTC.

The chain combines TRBV15 with TRBJ2-7, with D unresolved. The CDR3 consists of 15 residues. Germline V gene sequence: CDR1 LNHNV, CDR2 YYDKDF (reference sequence). V lost 0 bases and J 2 bases, leaving 11 bases between the germline ends. CDR3 residues: CATSRDLAPAYEQYF. In DNA, the CDR3 is TGTGCCACCAGCAGAGATTTGGCACCGGCCTACGAGCAGTACTTC.

V usage is TRBV27 and J usage is TRBJ2-2, with 9 bases matching TRBD1. Losses at the gene ends were 0 bases for V and 5 bases for J; bases not matched to a gene: 7. Germline V gene sequence: CDR1 MNHEY, CDR2 SMNVEV (reference sequence). The CDR3 has 17 residues. The CDR3 DNA follows: TGTGCCAGCAGTTTATCTCTCGGACAGGGGAGGACCGGGGAGCTGTTTTTT. It is translated as CASSLSLGQGRTGELFF.

V and J are TRBV16 and TRBJ1-1, with D possibly being TRBD1 (5 bases). Germline CDR1 is KGHSY and CDR2 is FQNENV. The CDR3 sequence is 13 residues long. Deletions cut 5 bases from V and 6 bases from J, with 13 bases between. CDR3 sequence (DNA): TGTGCCAGCAGCTCCTATGGGGGGTCTGAAGCTTTCTTT. Its protein is CASSSYGGSEAFF.

The chain employs TRBV5-1 and TRBJ2-3; D is undetermined. The V gene's germline CDR1 is SGHRS and CDR2 YFSETQ. CDR3 length: 14 amino acids. Trimming cost V 2 bases and J 2 bases, with 9 bases left between them. The CDR3 DNA reads as TGCGCCAGCAGCTTCGGGCAGGACACAGATACGCAGTATTTT. It yields the protein CASSFGQDTDTQYF.

The chain has TRBV6-2 or TRBV6-3 and TRBJ2-7; no reliable D call. Trimming took off 7 bases at V and 2 bases at J, with 9 bases between the two ends. The V gene's germline CDR1 is MNHEY and CDR2 SVGEGT. CDR3 length: 12 amino acids. Here the CDR3 DNA reads TGTGCCAGCAAGTGGGGTCCCTACGAGCAGTACTTC. This sequence encodes CASKWGPYEQYF.